The present entry profiles one T cell receptor beta chain with its context. Participants were placed into cohorts based on the clinical history they reported. Cohort 3 donors were reported recovered after two negative PCRs, clearance, or symptom resolution. The source of the sample is a study of blood T cell repertoires in COVID-19. The wider study: Sample material is recorded as cDNA or gDNA derived from T cells, B-cell-depleted T cells, or PBMCs.

This CDR3 is built from 13 residues. Germline V gives CDR1 SGHNT, CDR2 YENEEA. The ends were cut back, 5 bases at V and 5 bases at J, with 12 bases in the middle. Generated by immunoSEQ multiplex PCR, the TCRdb table keeps only in-frame clones and is missing some. The profile shows around 140,000 clones, 87% of them singletons. The TCR originated in a man in his fifties or sixties who had recovered from COVID-19. The chain couples TRBV11-3 to TRBJ1-1; D might be TRBD1 (6 bases). Sequences were obtained from PBMCs or T cells enriched from blood (not recorded which). The CDR3 here is CASSAGGRTEAFF. The DNA of the CDR3 is TGTGCCAGCAGCGCGGGGGGGCGAACTGAAGCTTTCTTT.